Listed below are T cell receptor beta chains from one sample, sequenced in a study of somatic mutations in cytotoxic T cells in rheumatoid arthritis. TCRdb's table, derived via immunoSEQ multiplex PCR, lists solely in-frame clones and lacks some. The repertoire has several thousand clones, 75% to 80% of them found once; the top ten carry roughly 4.6%. Sequencing used CD8+ T cells sorted from blood. The receptors here all came from an adult with rheumatoid arthritis. The CDR3 runs from the conserved cysteine through the conserved F or W. A D gene is named only where the DNA matches it firmly. Where a row states a size, it is once, few, many or the class of an expanded clone; other rows omit it.

abundance | j_gene | v_gene | d_gene | CDR3nt | CDR3aa
few | TRBJ1-5 | TRBV9 | - | TGTGCCAGCAGCGTAATGGCGGGGGATGAGCCCCAGCATTTT | CASSVMAGDEPQHF
- | TRBJ2-3 | TRBV12-5 | TRBD2 | TGTGCTAGTGGTTTGTTCCAGCGGGGGGGCGGAGATACGCAGTATTTT | CASGLFQRGGGDTQYF
- | TRBJ2-3 | TRBV7-9 | - | TGTGCCAGCAGCTTAGGGGCGGAGCGGACGCAGTATTTT | CASSLGAERTQYF
- | TRBJ2-7 | TRBV7-8 | TRBD1 | TGTGCCAGCAGCCCCGAACAGGGGGCGGAGGAGCAGTACTTC | CASSPEQGAEEQYF
- | TRBJ2-5 | TRBV2 | TRBD1 | TGTGCCAGCAGTGAAGCGGGGGACAGGGGTTACGAGACCCAGTACTTC | CASSEAGDRGYETQYF
- | TRBJ2-1 | TRBV15 | TRBD2 | TGTGCCACCAGCAGAGATCTTCTAGCGGGGGGAAGCTCCTACAATGAGCAGTTCTTC | CATSRDLLAGGSSYNEQFF
- | TRBJ2-3 | TRBV5-6 | - | TGTGCCAGCAGCGGGGGGACTAGCACAGATACGCAGTATTTT | CASSGGTSTDTQYF
few | TRBJ2-5 | TRBV7-9 | - | TGTGCCAGCGTTGAAGAGACCCAGTACTTC | CASVEETQYF
few | TRBJ2-4 | TRBV10-3 | - | TGTGCCATCAGTGAGTCGACCCTCAAAAACATTCAGTACTTC | CAISESTLKNIQYF
- | TRBJ2-5 | TRBV19 | - | TGTGCCAGTAGTGGTGACAGCGGTATCCAAGAGACCCAGTACTTC | CASSGDSGIQETQYF
few | TRBJ2-1 | TRBV11-3 | - | TGTGCCAGCAGCTCTACTAGCTACAATGAGCAGTTCTTC | CASSSTSYNEQFF
- | TRBJ1-1 | TRBV28 | - | TGTGCCAGCAGTTTAGGGAGGAACACTGAAGCTTTCTTT | CASSLGRNTEAFF
- | TRBJ2-1 | TRBV19 | - | TGTGCCAGTAGTAGGGGGCTCTCCTACAATGAGCAGTTCTTC | CASSRGLSYNEQFF
once | TRBJ1-4 | TRBV30 | TRBD1 | TGTGCCTGGTCCCCGGGACAGCTTAATGAAAAACTGTTTTTT | CAWSPGQLNEKLFF
- | TRBJ1-1 | TRBV5-1 | TRBD1 | TGCGCCAGCAGCTTGGAACCCACAGGGGAGGGTGAAGCTTTCTTT | CASSLEPTGEGEAFF
- | TRBJ1-4 | TRBV5-1 | TRBD1 | TGCGCCAGCAGCTTGGCAGGGGGGACTACGGAAAAACTGTTTTTT | CASSLAGGTTEKLFF
- | TRBJ2-5 | TRBV7-2 | - | TGTGCCAGCAGCTTACCAGAGTGGTACCAAGAGACCCAGTACTTC | CASSLPEWYQETQYF
few | TRBJ2-2 | TRBV7-8 | - | TGTGCCAGCAGCTTAGTTAGCGGCCCAACCGGGGAGCTGTTTTTT | CASSLVSGPTGELFF
- | TRBJ1-3 | TRBV7-2 | TRBD1 | TGTGCCAGCAGCCCCTCGAGGGGGCAGGTTGGAAACACCATATATTTT | CASSPSRGQVGNTIYF
few | TRBJ2-1 | TRBV14 | - | TGTGCCAGCAGTCTTTACCCCGGAAACAATGAGCAGTTCTTC | CASSLYPGNNEQFF
- | TRBJ2-2 | TRBV7-3 | - | TGTGCCAGCAGCTTAATTCCCAGCCCGAGCACCGGGGAGCTGTTTTTT | CASSLIPSPSTGELFF
- | TRBJ2-5 | TRBV28 | - | TGTGCCAGCAGCCAAAATCGAGGGGACCAGTACTTC | CASSQNRGDQYF
- | TRBJ2-1 | TRBV27 | - | TGTGCCAGCAGTTTACGGGAGTACAATGAGCAGTTCTTC | CASSLREYNEQFF
- | TRBJ2-1 | TRBV14 | - | TGTGCCAGCAGCCCCCACAGCTACAATGAGCAGTTCTTC | CASSPHSYNEQFF
- | TRBJ2-7 | TRBV5-6 | - | TGTGCCAGCAGCTTGAGCCAGCAGTACGAGCAGTACTTC | CASSLSQQYEQYF
- | TRBJ1-2 | TRBV6-6 | - | TGTGCCAGCAGCCCTGGGGAGGGTTGGTATGGCTACACCTTC | CASSPGEGWYGYTF
- | TRBJ1-3 | TRBV5-6 | - | TGTGCCAGCAGCTGGAGGGCTATCGGGCATGGAAACACCATATATTTT | CASSWRAIGHGNTIYF
- | TRBJ2-3 | TRBV7-2 | TRBD2 | TGTGCCAGCAGCTCCGGACTAGCGGGTGCAGATACGCAGTATTTT | CASSSGLAGADTQYF
- | TRBJ2-1 | TRBV5-1 | TRBD1 | TGCGCCAGCAGCTTCGAACAGGGGTGGGATGAGCAGTTCTTC | CASSFEQGWDEQFF
few | TRBJ2-1 | TRBV5-5 | - | TGTGCCAGCAGCTTTGACAGCTACAATGAGCAGTTCTTC | CASSFDSYNEQFF
- | TRBJ2-6 | TRBV18 | TRBD1 | TGTGCCAGCTCACCAGTGGGACAGGGAAGGGACTCTGGGGCCAACGTCCTGACTTTC | CASSPVGQGRDSGANVLTF
- | TRBJ2-5 | TRBV4-1 | - | TGCGCCAGCAGCCAAGATGGAGGGTTTTTGGAGACCCAGTACTTC | CASSQDGGFLETQYF
- | TRBJ2-5 | TRBV5-4 | TRBD2 | TGTGCCAGCAGCTTGTCAGGAGGACTAGCGAAAGAGACCCAGTACTTC | CASSLSGGLAKETQYF
- | TRBJ2-3 | TRBV6-1 | TRBD1 | TGTGCCAGCAGACGACAGGGCGCAGATACGCAGTATTTT | CASRRQGADTQYF
few | TRBJ1-2 | TRBV6-5 | - | TGTGCCAGCAGTTACCGGCCGGGTCATGGCTACACCTTC | CASSYRPGHGYTF
once | TRBJ1-6 | TRBV28 | TRBD1 | TGTGCCAGCAGTTTGATACAGGGGGTCAATTCACCCCTCCACTTT | CASSLIQGVNSPLHF
- | TRBJ1-1 | TRBV2 | TRBD1 | TGTGCCAGCAGTGATACAGGGGGCAGGACGAAGAGTCGGACTGAAGCTTTCTTT | CASSDTGGRTKSRTEAFF
- | TRBJ2-3 | TRBV28 | - | TGTGCCAGCAGTTTATCGGGGAGCAGGGGGACTTATACGCAGTATTTT | CASSLSGSRGTYTQYF
- | TRBJ2-1 | TRBV5-4 | - | TGTGCCAGCAGCCAGGGACTGTCCAATGAGCAGTTCTTC | CASSQGLSNEQFF
- | TRBJ2-1 | TRBV5-4 | TRBD1 | TGTGCCAGCAGCCTGACAGGGGGCTCGTACAATGAGCAGTTCTTC | CASSLTGGSYNEQFF
- | TRBJ2-5 | TRBV7-8 | - | TGTGCCAGCAGCTTCCTAGCACAAGAGACCCAGTACTTC | CASSFLAQETQYF
- | TRBJ1-2 | TRBV2 | TRBD1 | TGTGCCAGCAGTCCTTATGAGGGGGCCGGCTATGGCTACACCTTC | CASSPYEGAGYGYTF
- | TRBJ2-2 | TRBV2 | - | TGTGCCAGCAGTGCAAAGGGGCTGAACACCGGGGAGCTGTTTTTT | CASSAKGLNTGELFF
- | TRBJ2-1 | TRBV27 | - | TGTGCCAGCAGTTTTTCCGACCCGGCGGAGCAGTTCTTC | CASSFSDPAEQFF
- | TRBJ2-7 | TRBV9 | - | TGTGCCAGCAGCGTAGCCAGGGTCGGGTACGAGCAGTACTTC | CASSVARVGYEQYF
few | TRBJ2-7 | TRBV19 | - | TGTGCCAGTAGCCAAGGACGGAGTCCGACCTACGAGCAGTACTTC | CASSQGRSPTYEQYF
once | TRBJ2-3 | TRBV19 | TRBD1 | TGTGCCAGTAGTGCTTATACAGGGGGGACAGATACGCAGTATTTT | CASSAYTGGTDTQYF
- | TRBJ2-7 | TRBV7-9 | - | TGTGCCAGCAGCTTAGGGAAAACAGGTCCCTACGAGCAGTACTTC | CASSLGKTGPYEQYF